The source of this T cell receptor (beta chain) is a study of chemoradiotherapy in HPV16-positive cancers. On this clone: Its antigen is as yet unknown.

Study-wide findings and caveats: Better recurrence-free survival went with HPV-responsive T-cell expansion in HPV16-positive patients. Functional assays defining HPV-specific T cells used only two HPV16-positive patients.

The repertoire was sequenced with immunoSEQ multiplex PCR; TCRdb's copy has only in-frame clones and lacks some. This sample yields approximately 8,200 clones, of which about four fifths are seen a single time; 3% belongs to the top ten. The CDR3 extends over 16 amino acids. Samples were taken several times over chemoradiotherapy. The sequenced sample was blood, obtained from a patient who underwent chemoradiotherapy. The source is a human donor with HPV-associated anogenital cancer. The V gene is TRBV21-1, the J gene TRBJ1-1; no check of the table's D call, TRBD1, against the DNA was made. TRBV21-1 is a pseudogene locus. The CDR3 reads CASSSRDRGPASEAFF. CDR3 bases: TGTGCCAGCAGCAGCCGGGACAGGGGCCCGGCCTCTGAAGCTTTCTTT.